A selection of T cell receptor beta chains follows, all from one sample in a study of T cells in Graves' hyperthyroidism and ophthalmopathy. TCRdb re-called the multiplex PCR reads through MiXCR, storing one row per CDR3 protein. Among approximately 360,000 distinct CDR3 sequences listed, around 16% were seen once. The sequenced material came from blood. These receptors all stem from a woman between 18 and 30 years old with Graves' hyperthyroidism that later progressed to Graves' ophthalmopathy. Both conserved end residues are trimmed from each CDR3.

>15|TRBV7-9|TRBJ2-5
ASSLDAPVIALETQY
>14|TRBV20-1|TRBJ2-2
SARDVARVNTGELF
>12|TRBV20-1|TRBJ1-1
SATRPEGITEAF
>17|TRBV7-9|TRBJ2-1
ASSLVGASGWPPYNEQF
>14|TRBV5-4|TRBJ2-5
ASSPGLTGNLETQY
>11|TRBV19|TRBJ1-2
ASSIGAADGYT
>11|TRBV7-9|TRBJ2-1
ASSLLQGREQF
>14|TRBV28|TRBJ2-1
ASSRLAGEGYNEQF
>12|TRBV20-1|TRBJ2-7
SAHNYASQYEQY
>12|TRBV19|TRBJ2-1
ASSMGQGAYEQF
>11|TRBV20-1|TRBJ2-1
SARDPTRQGQF
>13|TRBV19|TRBJ2-7
ASSIAGGTSYEQY
>14|TRBV29-1|TRBJ2-1
SVEGSGRPFYNEQF
>14|TRBV14|TRBJ2-7
ASSQLGTSGTYEQY
>11|TRBV28|TRBJ2-7
ASRGAVSDEQY
>10|TRBV28|TRBJ2-7
ASSAGYNEQY
>11|TRBV14|TRBJ2-5
ASRRAIQETQY
>11|TRBV2|TRBJ1-1
ASSILEDTEAF
>11|TRBV20-1|TRBJ2-1
SAREGGLNEQF
>13|TRBV7-3|TRBJ2-1
ASSPQMGLYNEQF
>15|TRBV20-1|TRBJ2-1
SARDPQDGWEYNEQF
>17|TRBV7-8|TRBJ2-2
ASSFQGEQGIFNTGELF
>11|TRBV6-5|TRBJ1-1
ASSYGGSKEAF
>11|TRBV15|TRBJ1-4
ATSRSGNEKLF
>12|TRBV9|TRBJ1-1
ASSVFPHGTEAF
>13|TRBV5-1|TRBJ2-2
ASSWTGEYTGELF
>14|TRBV2|TRBJ2-2
ASSEAGPKYTGELF
>13|TRBV6-5|TRBJ1-1
ASSYHRQGGTEAF
>15|TRBV7-2|TRBJ2-3
ASSLERQGALRDTQY
>12|TRBV30|TRBJ2-7
AWSVGGASYEQY
>15|TRBV20-1|TRBJ2-5
SARDRAEGWYQETQY
>13|TRBV27|TRBJ1-5
ASSLLGADNQPQH
>14|TRBV20-1|TRBJ1-2
SARGTGRHVDYGYT
>13|TRBV30|TRBJ2-1
AWSQASGIYNEQF
>14|TRBV28|TRBJ2-7
ASSPQGAGRAYEQY
>16|TRBV11-3|TRBJ2-3
ASSREGWEREGPDTQY
>12|TRBV6-1|TRBJ1-1
ASSLYGSNTEAF
>12|TRBV10-3|TRBJ1-5
AISDRGLEQPQH
>12|TRBV4-2|TRBJ2-3
ATTGGRDTDTQY
>14|TRBV9|TRBJ2-7
ASSVAGTSGTYEQY
>12|TRBV6-2/TRBV6-3|TRBJ1-4
ASSYGQVGEKLF
>12|TRBV7-6|TRBJ2-1
ASSRLAGHNEQF
>10|TRBV7-2|TRBJ1-1
ASSFATEEAF
>10|TRBV19|TRBJ1-1
ASSKQGTEAF
>13|TRBV6-2/TRBV6-3|TRBJ2-3
ASSSGLSSTDTQY
>13|TRBV3-1|TRBJ2-4
ASSQGVRAKNIQY
>12|TRBV30|TRBJ2-7
AWSSGGKAYEQY
>13|TRBV10-3|TRBJ1-1
AISQLGRLNTEAF
>11|TRBV20-1|TRBJ1-2
SAPTGANYGYT
>13|TRBV4-2|TRBJ1-6
ASSQLDRGNSPLH
>8|TRBV20-1|TRBJ2-3
SAATDTQY
>11|TRBV18|TRBJ2-1
ASSPDRRDEQF